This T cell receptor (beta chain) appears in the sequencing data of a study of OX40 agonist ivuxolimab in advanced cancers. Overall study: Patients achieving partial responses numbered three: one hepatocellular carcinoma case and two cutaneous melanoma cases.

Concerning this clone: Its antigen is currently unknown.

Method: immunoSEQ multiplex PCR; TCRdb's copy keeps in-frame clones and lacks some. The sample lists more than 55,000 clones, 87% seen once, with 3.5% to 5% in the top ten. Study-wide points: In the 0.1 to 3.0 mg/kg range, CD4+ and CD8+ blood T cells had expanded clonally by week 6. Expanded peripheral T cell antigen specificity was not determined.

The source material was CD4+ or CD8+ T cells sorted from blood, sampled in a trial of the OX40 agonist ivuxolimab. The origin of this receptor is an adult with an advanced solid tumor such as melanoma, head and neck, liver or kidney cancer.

The CDR3 here is CASSVSSYSNQPQHF. Written as DNA, the CDR3 is TGTGCCAGCAGTGTTTCGTCATATAGCAATCAGCCCCAGCATTTT. The chain joins TRBV6-1 to TRBJ1-5; D remains unclear. This CDR3 has 15 residues. CDR1 is MNHNS, CDR2 SASEGT, per germline. The germline V and J ends were trimmed by 4 bases and 0 bases, with 10 bases remaining between them.